One and the same sample provided the 22 T cell receptor beta chains below, sequenced in a study of CD8+CD57+ T cells in acquired aplastic anemia. Genomic DNA templated the TCR beta VDJ and CDR3 profiling. From the reads, TCRdb called clonotypes with MiXCR, one entry per CDR3 protein. The sample has about 190,000 distinct CDR3 sequences, 40% to 50% seen once. Patients who underwent sequencing had shown CD8+CD57+ cell expansion by flow cytometry. The sequencing input was sorted CD4+, CD8+, or CD8+CD57+ T cells (not recorded which) from PBMCs. The source of these receptors is a human donor with aplastic anemia.

The chain has TRBV7-9 and TRBJ1-1, with 10 nucleotides matching TRBD1. V was pared by 5 bases and J by 5 bases, with 8 bases of the junction left unmatched. Germline CDR1 reads SEHNR; CDR2 reads FQNEAQ (reference sequence). This CDR3 spans 15 amino acids. In nucleotides, the CDR3 is TGTGCCAGCAGCCAGTATGGACAGGGGGATACTGAAGCTTTCTTT. Amino acid sequence: CASSQYGQGDTEAFF.

This clonotype has a count of ten or more. V and J are TRBV19 and TRBJ1-5, with a possible D match to TRBD1 (5 bases). The V end was cut by 6 bases, the J end by 2 bases, with 14 bases between. CDR3 size: 15 residues. The germline gives CDR1 LNHDA, CDR2 SQIVND (reference sequence). The CDR3 protein is CASRTGSAGNQPQHF. CDR3 DNA: TGTGCCAGTAGAACAGGCTCAGCGGGCAATCAGCCCCAGCATTTT.

In its sample, this clonotype was seen many times. This sequence joins TRBV20-1 and TRBJ2-1; 9 bases match TRBD2. The V segment lost 1 base and the J segment 7 bases; nucleotides outside the gene matches: 5. In germline, CDR1 is DFQATT, CDR2 SNEGSKA (reference sequence). The CDR3 has 14 residues. The DNA of the CDR3 is TGCAGTGCTAGAGGCGGGGGGGGAGTGAATGAGCAGTTCTTC. It yields the protein CSARGGGGVNEQFF.

The rearrangement links TRBV11-2 to TRBJ2-1; D not certain. The germline V and J ends were trimmed by 5 bases and 7 bases, with 15 bases remaining between them. Germline-derived CDR1 and CDR2 are SGHAT and FQNNGV. The CDR3 is 14 residues long. DNA for the CDR3: TGTGCCAGCAGCCCGTGGACCCCTGGAAATGAGCAGTTCTTC. Encoded protein: CASSPWTPGNEQFF.

About this clonotype itself: This clone may be a read error of a much larger clone one base away. The chain couples TRBV5-1 to TRBJ2-1; D is possibly TRBD1 (6 bases). The CDR3 is made up of 14 amino acids. Germline V gene data show CDR1 as SGHRS and CDR2 as YFSETQ. The CDR3 DNA reads as TGCGCCTGCAGCTTCGGACAGAGTTACAATGAGCAGTTCTTC. Residues: CACSFGQSYNEQFF.

In its sample, this clonotype was seen many times. V and J are TRBV6-5 and TRBJ1-5; D gene unclear. Trimming removed 2 bases at V and 5 bases at J, with 10 bases between. This CDR3 has 14 amino acids. Germline loops: CDR1 MNHEY, CDR2 SVGAGI. The CDR3 spells CASSYHAKDQPQHF. CDR3 coding DNA: TGTGCCAGCAGTTACCATGCCAAAGATCAGCCCCAGCATTTT.

This clonotype was counted ten times or more. The gene calls are TRBV11-3 and TRBJ1-3; no clear D gene. Germline lookup yields CDR1 SGHNT and CDR2 YENEEA. Trimming left V 0 bases short and J 9 bases short, with 15 bases between. The CDR3 contains 15 residues. CDR3 loop: CASSLDQSLSGTIYF. In DNA form, the CDR3 reads TGTGCCAGCAGCTTAGACCAATCCCTCTCAGGCACCATATATTTT.

The CDR3 spells CAIRKGIAVYEQYF. The CDR3 nucleotides are TGTGCCATCAGGAAGGGTATTGCTGTGTACGAGCAGTACTTC. J is TRBJ2-7 and V is TRBV10-3; D remains unclear. CDR3 size: 14 residues. Germline assignment: CDR1 ENHRY and CDR2 SYGVKD. V was shortened by 6 bases and J by 4 bases, with 16 bases between the two germline ends.

This chain joins TRBV10-3 and TRBJ2-1, with 9 bases lining up with TRBD1. Germline trimming cut 11 bases from V and 3 bases from J; bases unmatched to any gene: 8. The CDR3 covers 14 residues. Germline V lookup: CDR1 ENHRY, CDR2 SYGVKD. The CDR3 sequence is CASRTGDHYNEQFF. CDR3 bases: TGTGCCTCGCGGACAGGGGACCACTACAATGAGCAGTTCTTC.

This clonotype was counted between two and nine times. The chain couples TRBV2 to TRBJ1-2; D not resolved. The V and J ends lost 1 base and 4 bases respectively, with 7 bases between them. CDR3 size: 13 residues. The germline gives CDR1 SNHLY, CDR2 FYNNEI. CDR3 in amino acids: CASSEGAGYGYTF. The CDR3 nucleotides are TGTGCCAGCAGTGAAGGGGCAGGCTATGGCTACACCTTC.

This chain connects TRBV24-1 to TRBJ1-1; a possible D gene is TRBD1 (5 bases). CDR3 length: 15 residues. V lost 6 bases and J 0 bases, leaving 13 bases between the germline ends. Looked up from germline, CDR1 is KGHDR and CDR2 is SFDVKD. This CDR3 reads CATSSGRGLNTEAFF. CDR3 sequence (DNA): TGTGCCACCAGTTCAGGGAGAGGGTTGAACACTGAAGCTTTCTTT.

The V gene is TRBV19, the J gene TRBJ1-1; perhaps TRBD1 as D (5 bases). Germline loops: CDR1 LNHDA, CDR2 SQIVND (reference sequence). V shed 3 bases and J shed 4 bases, with 9 bases lying between them. There are 13 residues in the CDR3. The CDR3, as DNA: TGTGCCAGTAGTATCCAGGGAAGCACTGAAGCTTTCTTT. It is translated as CASSIQGSTEAFF.

The chain links TRBV20-1 to TRBJ2-3; 8 nucleotides line up with TRBD2. V shed 4 bases, J shed 0 bases, and the junction held 3 bases outside the gene matches. This CDR3 spans 14 amino acids. CDR1 and CDR2 from the germline V gene are DFQATT and SNEGSKA (reference sequence). The CDR3 DNA reads TGCAGTGCTACTGGACTAGCTAGCACAGATACGCAGTATTTT. Translation: CSATGLASTDTQYF.

This clonotype was observed at least ten times. The chain links TRBV7-9 to TRBJ2-7, with 9 bases identical to TRBD2. Trimming at V came to 3 bases and at J to 1 base, leaving 1 base not matched to a gene. Germline CDR1 reads SEHNR; CDR2 reads FQNEAQ (reference sequence). This CDR3 contains 14 residues. The CDR3 sequence: CASSLAGGSYEQYF. The CDR3, as DNA: TGTGCCAGCAGCTTGGCGGGAGGGTCCTACGAGCAGTACTTC.

Ten or more counts support this clonotype. The V call is TRBV19, the J call TRBJ2-7, with 7 bases aligning to TRBD1. V shed 4 bases, J shed 6 bases, and the junction held 9 bases outside the gene matches. This CDR3 contains 14 residues. CDR1 LNHDA and CDR2 SQIVND come from the germline V gene (reference sequence). The chain's CDR3 is CASSTVDRVGEQYF. The CDR3 region has the DNA TGTGCCAGTAGTACCGTAGACAGGGTCGGCGAGCAGTACTTC.

This clonotype was found many times. The gene calls are TRBV27 and TRBJ1-2, with D perhaps TRBD1 (5 bases). With 8 bases removed from V and 5 bases from J, the gap between germline ends came to 21 bases. CDR1 MNHEY and CDR2 SMNVEV come from the germline V gene (reference sequence). This CDR3 contains 15 residues. The CDR3 DNA is TGTGCCAGCCGCGCCCAAGCAGACAGCGTTTATGGCTACACCTTC. This translates into CASRAQADSVYGYTF.

This clonotype was counted at least ten times. The V call is TRBV19, the J call TRBJ1-6; D gene unclear. This CDR3 is built from 13 residues. Per germline, CDR1 LNHDA and CDR2 SQIVND (reference sequence). V lost 3 bases and J 8 bases, leaving 8 bases between the germline ends. The DNA for the CDR3 is TGTGCCAGTAGTATTAACAAGGATTCACCCCTCCACTTT. Encoded protein: CASSINKDSPLHF.

Concerning this clonotype: The germline gene is not matched at one end of the junction; a read error may be the cause. The V call is TRBV7-3, the J call TRBJ2-7; TRBD2 aligns across 8 bases. The V gene's germline CDR1 is SGHTA and CDR2 FQGTGA. The CDR3 loop spans 12 amino acids. For the CDR3, the DNA is TGCGCCTTTGGGGGACTAGGGTACGAGCAGTACTTC. As protein: CAFGGLGYEQYF.

This clonotype was observed a handful of times. The J gene is TRBJ2-7, the V gene TRBV28, with 11 bases identical to TRBD1. Trimming cost V 10 bases and J 6 bases; bases outside gene matches: 11. The CDR3 runs to 14 residues. CDR1 and CDR2 (germline): MDHEN, SYDVKM. In nucleotides, the CDR3 is TGTGCCATCACTACCGGGACAGGGGGGCTCGAGCAGTACTTC. It encodes CAITTGTGGLEQYF.

The J gene is TRBJ2-7, the V gene TRBV5-1; 11 bases align to TRBD2. V dropped 3 bases and J dropped 3; count of bases not matched to a gene: 2. This CDR3 region has 14 residues. In germline, CDR1 is SGHRS, CDR2 YFSETQ. The CDR3 loop is CASSSLAGGYEQYF. DNA for the CDR3: TGCGCCAGCAGCTCCCTAGCGGGAGGCTACGAGCAGTACTTC.

The table lists this clonotype with many counts. This chain connects TRBV15 to TRBJ2-7, with a tentative D call TRBD1 (6 bases). The V gene lost 3 bases and the J gene lost 3 bases, with 21 bases spanning the gap. The CDR3 contains 17 residues. Germline lookup yields CDR1 LNHNV and CDR2 YYDKDF (reference sequence). In DNA form, the CDR3 reads TGTGCCACCAGCAGGGATTTAAGACAGGCCAGTCGCTACGAGCAGTACTTC. It is translated as CATSRDLRQASRYEQYF.

This clonotype was counted ten times or more. The V call is TRBV6-1, the J call TRBJ2-7; perhaps TRBD2 as D (5 bases). Germline CDR1 and CDR2: MNHNS and SASEGT. V was shortened by 4 bases and J by 3 bases, with 13 bases between the two germline ends. This CDR3 contains 14 residues. In nucleotides, the CDR3 is TGTGCCAGCAGTGGGTGGAGCGGTCACTACGAGCAGTACTTC. It codes for CASSGWSGHYEQYF.